Listed here are 24 T cell receptor beta chains from one sample, sequenced in a study of cytomegalovirus exposure and HLA in healthy donors. PCR amplification relied on 60 Vbeta primers (plus 13 Jbeta primers). Assay used: immunoSEQ multiplex PCR; TCRdb lists only in-frame clones, some missing. The table includes 180,000 or so clones, approximately 82% detected once. What was sequenced was PBMCs. Receptor source: a male donor in good health and CMV-seronegative.

This CDR3 is CASSRPGGLETQYF. In nucleotides, the CDR3 is TGCGCCAGCAGCCGCCCCGGGGGGCTGGAGACCCAGTACTTC. The chain employs TRBV4-1 and TRBJ2-5; tentative D call: TRBD2 (7 bases). CDR1 MGHRA and CDR2 YSYEKL come from the germline V gene. The CDR3 length is 14 residues. V lost 4 bases, J lost 5 bases, and 14 bases lay in between.

The chain is built from TRBV4-3 and TRBJ2-7; 7 positions agree with TRBD2. The CDR3 length is 17 residues. With V trimmed by 4 bases and J by 3 bases, 15 bases remained unmatched. Germline assignment: CDR1 LGHNA and CDR2 YSLEER. The CDR3 loop reads CASSPQLSGTMYYEQYF. The DNA for the CDR3 is TGCGCCAGCAGCCCACAACTCTCCGGGACTATGTACTACGAGCAGTACTTC.

The chain is built from TRBV6-1 and TRBJ1-1; TRBD1 might be the D (5 bases). The CDR3 runs 14 residues. Per germline, CDR1 MNHNS and CDR2 SASEGT. Trimming stripped 2 bases from V and 2 bases from J, with 9 bases between. For the CDR3, the DNA is TGTGCCAGCAGTGAACTTAGGGGTAACACTGAAGCTTTCTTT. Its translation: CASSELRGNTEAFF.

The rearrangement links TRBV28 to TRBJ1-4, with 7 bases lining up with TRBD1. V lost 4 bases to trimming and J lost 10 bases; unmatched junction nucleotides: 9. Per germline, CDR1 MDHEN and CDR2 SYDVKM. The length of the CDR3 is 14 residues. CDR3 bases: TGTGCCAGCAGTTCCGGCCCGACAGGGACAAAACTGTTTTTT. Protein: CASSSGPTGTKLFF. The full variable domain, rest sourced from reference TRBV28 and TRBJ1-4, is DVKVTQSSRYLVKRTGEKVFLECVQDMDHENMFWYRQDPGLGLRLIYFSYDVKMKEKGDIPEGYSVSREKKERFSLILESASTNQTSMYLCASSSGPTGTKLFFGSGTQLSVL.

The chain's CDR3 is CASRRLSGSGYTF. CDR3 nucleotides: TGTGCCAGCAGACGCCTCAGTGGTTCTGGCTACACCTTC. This rearrangement joins TRBV25-1 to TRBJ1-2; D gene ambiguous. This CDR3 region has 13 residues. Germline CDR1 MGHDK, CDR2 SYGVNS. Between the trimmed V and J ends, which lost 6 bases and 7 bases, there was a span of 15 bases.

V usage is TRBV2 and J usage is TRBJ2-2, with D unclear. Germline V gives CDR1 SNHLY, CDR2 FYNNEI. CDR3 length equals 13 residues. The germline V and J ends were trimmed by 11 bases and 5 bases, with 15 bases remaining between them. DNA for the CDR3: TGTGCCTCCCACGCACAGAGTACCGGGGAGCTGTTTTTT. Its translation is CASHAQSTGELFF. The full variable domain, rest sourced from reference TRBV2 and TRBJ2-2, is EPEVTQTPSHQVTQMGQEVILRCVPISNHLYFYWYRQILGQKVEFLVSFYNNEISEKSEIFDDQFSVERPDGSNFTLKIRSTKLEDSAMYFCASHAQSTGELFFGEGSRLTVL.

V gene TRBV29-1 combines with J gene TRBJ2-1; TRBD1 aligns across 10 bases. The CDR3 is 14 residues long. V was pared by 5 bases and J by 5 bases, with 6 bases of the junction left unmatched. Germline lookup yields CDR1 SQVTM and CDR2 ANQGSEA. This CDR3 reads CSVTSGTGDNEQFF. Here the CDR3 DNA reads TGCAGCGTTACTTCCGGGACAGGGGACAATGAGCAGTTCTTC.

The chain employs TRBV7-2 and TRBJ2-7; 9 bases agree with TRBD2. From germline, CDR1 is SGHTA and CDR2 FQGNSA. The CDR3 has 14 amino acids. The V segment lost 4 bases and the J segment 2 bases; nucleotides outside the gene matches: 3. CDR3 nucleotides: TGTGCCAGCAGCTCAGCGGGAGGCCCCTACGAGCAGTACTTC. Protein sequence: CASSSAGGPYEQYF.

V usage is TRBV6-1 and J usage is TRBJ1-1; possibly TRBD1 for D (5 bases). V lost 10 bases, J lost 5 bases, and 17 bases lay in between. Germline CDR1 MNHNS, CDR2 SASEGT. There are 13 residues in the CDR3. DNA of the CDR3: TGTGCCACCATCCCACCGGGGACTACTGAAGCTTTCTTT. Amino acids: CATIPPGTTEAFF.

CDR3 loop: CASRRGTEETQYF. Here the CDR3 DNA reads TGTGCCAGCAGACGTGGGACAGAAGAGACCCAGTACTTC. This chain joins TRBV7-8 and TRBJ2-5; 7 bases match TRBD1. This CDR3 region has 13 residues. Germline-derived CDR1 and CDR2 are SGHVS and FQNEAQ. J gave up 3 bases and V 6 bases, and 4 bases lay outside the gene matches.

This sequence joins TRBV9 and TRBJ2-3; D remains ambiguous. V shed 0 bases and J shed 6 bases, with 11 bases lying between them. Germline assignment: CDR1 SGDLS and CDR2 YYNGEE. This CDR3 contains 14 residues. CDR3 region: CASSVGPGKDTQYF. In DNA form, the CDR3 reads TGTGCCAGCAGCGTAGGTCCAGGCAAGGATACGCAGTATTTT. The variable domain in full, with the rest retrieved from reference TRBV9 and TRBJ2-3, is DSGVTQTPKHLITATGQRVTLRCSPRSGDLSVYWYQQSLDQGLQFLIQYYNGEERAKGNILERFSAQQFPDLHSELNLSSLELGDSALYFCASSVGPGKDTQYFGPGTRLTVL.

The J gene is TRBJ2-5, the V gene TRBV27; the match to TRBD2 covers 12 bases. The germline CDR1 and CDR2 sequences are MNHEY and SMNVEV (reference sequence). Losses at the gene ends were 6 bases for V and 7 bases for J; bases not matched to a gene: 15. The CDR3 is 17 residues long. Here the CDR3 DNA reads TGTGCCAGCAGCGATCGGCTAGCGGGGGGGGGTACTGGGACCCAGTACTTC. This encodes CASSDRLAGGGTGTQYF.

This clone was seen a handful of times. The rearrangement uses TRBV9 and TRBJ2-7; a possible D gene is TRBD1 (6 bases). The CDR3 has 13 amino acids. Germline V gene sequence: CDR1 SGDLS, CDR2 YYNGEE. Trimming pared 3 bases from V and 6 bases from J, leaving 13 bases between. Here the CDR3 DNA reads TGTGCCAGCAGCGCCTCAACAGGGTTCGAGCAGTACTTC. This codes for CASSASTGFEQYF. The full variable domain, rest sourced from reference TRBV9 and TRBJ2-7, is DSGVTQTPKHLITATGQRVTLRCSPRSGDLSVYWYQQSLDQGLQFLIQYYNGEERAKGNILERFSAQQFPDLHSELNLSSLELGDSALYFCASSASTGFEQYFGPGTRLTVT.

The V gene is TRBV11-3, the J gene TRBJ2-5, with a possible D match to TRBD2 (5 bases). The CDR3 extends over 13 amino acids. Between the trimmed V and J ends, which lost 5 bases and 4 bases, there was a span of 11 bases. Looked up from germline, CDR1 is SGHNT and CDR2 is YENEEA. CDR3 amino acids: CASSLGVSETQYF. CDR3 bases: TGTGCCAGCAGCCTCGGGGTGTCAGAGACCCAGTACTTC.

CDR3 loop: CASSGRGQVTKTQYF. The CDR3 DNA follows: TGTGCCAGCTCAGGACGCGGACAGGTTACGAAGACCCAGTACTTC. This chain links TRBV18 with TRBJ2-5; TRBD1 aligns across 7 bases. The V gene end was trimmed by 5 bases and the J gene end by 6 bases; junction bases not matched to a gene: 12. The CDR3 extends over 15 amino acids. CDR1 and CDR2 from the germline V gene are KGHSH and LQKENI.

This clone was detected only once. The V gene is TRBV6-1, the J gene TRBJ1-6, with a possible D match to TRBD1 (6 bases). CDR1 is MNHNS, CDR2 SASEGT, per germline. Trimming pared 6 bases from V and 5 bases from J, leaving 11 bases between. CDR3 length: 14 residues. CDR3 sequence: CASSQGNNNSPLHF. The CDR3 DNA sequence: TGTGCCAGCAGCCAGGGGAATAATAATTCACCCCTCCACTTT.

The V gene is TRBV5-4, the J gene TRBJ2-5; the match to TRBD2 covers 8 bases. Germline values: CDR1 SGHNT, CDR2 YYREEE (reference sequence). The CDR3 length is 15 residues. V gave up 2 bases and J gave up 5 bases; unmatched junction bases: 8. Written as DNA, the CDR3 is TGTGCCAGCAGCTTTCTCGCGGGAGGTGGGGAGACCCAGTACTTC. Amino acids: CASSFLAGGGETQYF.

The rearrangement uses TRBV5-1 and TRBJ2-3, with D possibly matching TRBD1 (7 bases). Trimming removed 10 bases from V and 2 bases from J, with 20 bases in between. CDR3 length: 15 amino acids. CDR1 and CDR2 from the germline V gene are SGHRS and YFSETQ. CDR3 bases: TGCGCCTCTAGGGGGCTAGCGTTAACCACAGATACGCAGTATTTT. It translates to CASRGLALTTDTQYF.

This chain joins TRBV12-5 and TRBJ2-2; tentatively, D is TRBD2 (6 bases). CDR1 is LGHNT, CDR2 FRNRAP, per germline. The CDR3 is 15 residues long. The CDR3 region is CAPGVSTSNTGELFF. The CDR3, as DNA: TGTGCGCCGGGAGTTTCGACTTCGAACACCGGGGAGCTGTTTTTT.

The chain uses TRBV7-2 and TRBJ2-3; 13 bases line up with TRBD2. The CDR3 sequence is 18 residues long. The J segment lost 2 bases and the V segment lost 4 bases, leaving 9 bases of the junction unmatched. The germline CDR1 and CDR2 sequences are SGHTA and FQGNSA. This chain's CDR3 is CASSSSLAGGRITDTQYF. CDR3 nucleotides: TGTGCCAGCAGCTCTTCACTAGCGGGAGGGCGAATCACAGATACGCAGTATTTT.

For this clone: A read error may produce the germline difference seen at one junction end. The J gene is TRBJ2-4, the V gene TRBV7-9, with 7 bases aligning to TRBD1. CDR1 and CDR2 (germline): SEHNR, FQNEAQ (reference sequence). CDR3 length: 18 amino acids. For the CDR3, the DNA is TGTTCCAGCAGCTTAGAACTAGACAGGGAAGGGGCCAAAAACATTCAGTACTTC. Its protein product is CSSSLELDREGAKNIQYF.

This rearrangement joins TRBV4-3 to TRBJ1-2, with D unresolved. CDR3 length equals 14 residues. The germline CDR1 and CDR2 sequences are LGHNA and YSLEER. Trimming cost V 0 bases and J 2 bases, with 7 bases left between them. CDR3 loop: CASSQEEANYGYTF. In DNA, the CDR3 is TGCGCCAGCAGCCAAGAGGAGGCCAACTATGGCTACACCTTC.

The chain employs TRBV6-5 and TRBJ1-5; D not certain. The germline CDR1 and CDR2 sequences are MNHEY and SVGAGI. Trimming took off 8 bases at V and 5 bases at J, with 19 bases between the two ends. The CDR3 has 15 amino acids. In nucleotides, the CDR3 is TGTGCCAGCTCCCTAAAGGACGGGAGGTATCAGCCCCAGCATTTT. It yields the protein CASSLKDGRYQPQHF.

The V and J genes are TRBV12-5 and TRBJ2-7, with 7 bases identical to TRBD2. Germline CDR1 LGHNT, CDR2 FRNRAP. After removal of 1 base from V and 7 bases from J, the junction contained 10 bases not matched to a gene. The CDR3 is 15 amino acids. This CDR3 is CASGLAPGLTREQYF. Here the CDR3 DNA reads TGTGCTAGTGGTTTGGCACCGGGACTAACCCGAGAGCAGTACTTC. Based on the CDR3 plus reference TRBV12-5 and TRBJ2-7, the full variable domain is DARVTQTPRHKVTEMGQEVTMRCQPILGHNTVFWYRQTMMQGLELLAYFRNRAPLDDSGMPKDRFSAEMPDATLATLKIQPSEPRDSAVYFCASGLAPGLTREQYFGPGTRLTVT.